Reported below is one T cell receptor (beta chain). Its antigen is undetermined. CDR1 SGHKS and CDR2 YYEKEE come from the germline V gene (reference sequence). V was clipped by 4 bases and J by 8 bases, with 13 bases between them. The CDR3 consists of 13 residues. This sample was taken from a study of blood T cells in healthy people across ages. The use of a sample-barcoded 5' primer and a J-beta primer mix characterized a second PCR of about 7 to 12 cycles. TCRdb called the 5' RACE reads again in MiXCR, with one record for every CDR3 protein. Of 650,000 to 950,000 distinct CDR3 sequences listed, 40% to 50% are singletons. Around 9 milliliters of peripheral blood were drawn from each donor into EDTA-treated tubes. Study results and caveats: Nothing was known about donor CMV status, and this possibly confounded expanded clonotype changes. Getting older went along with TCR beta diversity per million T cells dropping roughly linearly.

The V gene is TRBV5-5, the J gene TRBJ2-1, with unresolved D. The sequencing input was blood. The clonotype was recovered from a man aged 55-75 years in good health. DNA for the CDR3: TGTGCCAGCAGCCCCCGTTTAGTCCATGAGCAGTTCTTC. It translates to CASSPRLVHEQFF.